The 7 T cell receptor beta chains reported below all come from one sample, sequenced in a study of OX40 agonist ivuxolimab in advanced cancers. Assay: immunoSEQ multiplex PCR; the TCRdb copy retains only in-frame clones and omits some. The sample shows 20,000 to 25,000 clones, about four fifths of them seen only once. Source: CD4+ or CD8+ T cells sorted from blood, taken in a trial of the OX40 agonist ivuxolimab. Receptors were obtained from an adult with an advanced solid tumor such as melanoma, head and neck, liver or kidney cancer.

This clone was recorded once. V gene TRBV6-6 combines with J gene TRBJ2-3; 7 nucleotides agree with TRBD2. Germline CDR1 MNHNY, CDR2 SVGAGI (reference sequence). CDR3 size: 14 residues. V was pared by 6 bases and J by 1 base, with 4 bases of the junction left unmatched. CDR3 loop: CASRGLVGTDTQYF. For the CDR3, the DNA is TGTGCCAGCAGAGGACTAGTAGGCACAGATACGCAGTATTTT.

The V call is TRBV12-5, the J call TRBJ2-2; 7 bases line up with TRBD1. The trim removed 4 bases at V and 6 bases at J, leaving 11 bases unmatched. The CDR3 loop spans 16 amino acids. The V gene's germline CDR1 is LGHNT and CDR2 FRNRAP. This CDR3 is CASGWTQGWFAGELFF. In DNA, the CDR3 is TGTGCTAGTGGTTGGACACAGGGGTGGTTCGCCGGGGAGCTGTTTTTT.

The chain couples TRBV19 to TRBJ2-7; 8 bases line up with TRBD2. The trim removed 3 bases at V and 2 bases at J, leaving 3 bases unmatched. Germline V CDR1 and CDR2: LNHDA, SQIVND (reference sequence). The CDR3 runs 14 residues. The CDR3 region has the DNA TGTGCCAGTAGTATCGACGGGAGGGCCTACGAGCAGTACTTC. Translation gives CASSIDGRAYEQYF. The variable domain in full, with the rest retrieved from reference TRBV19 and TRBJ2-7, is DGGITQSPKYLFRKEGQNVTLSCEQNLNHDAMYWYRQDPGQGLRLIYYSQIVNDFQKGDIAEGYSVSREKKESFPLTVTSAQKNPTAFYLCASSIDGRAYEQYFGPGTRLTVT.

The chain recombines TRBV10-3 with TRBJ2-7; 13 nucleotides match TRBD2. The CDR3 covers 16 residues. V lost 3 bases to trimming and J lost 3 bases; unmatched junction nucleotides: 5. CDR1 is ENHRY, CDR2 SYGVKD, per germline. The CDR3 nucleotides read TGTGCCATCAGTGAACCGGGACTAGCGGGAAGCTACGAGCAGTACTTC. Amino acid sequence: CAISEPGLAGSYEQYF.

This chain links TRBV5-6 with TRBJ2-3; a possible D gene is TRBD1 (6 bases). CDR1 is SGHDT, CDR2 YYEEEE, per germline. V shed 7 bases and J shed 2 bases, with 17 bases lying between them. This CDR3 comprises 15 residues. CDR3 DNA sequence: TGTGCCAGCGCCTTCGGGCAGGGGTTCACAGATACGCAGTATTTT. Residues: CASAFGQGFTDTQYF. The full variable domain, completed using reference TRBV5-6 and TRBJ2-3, is DAGVTQSPTHLIKTRGQQVTLRCSPKSGHDTVSWYQQALGQGPQFIFQYYEEEERQRGNFPDRFSGHQFPNYSSELNVNALLLGDSALYLCASAFGQGFTDTQYFGPGTRLTVL.

This sequence joins TRBV5-8 and TRBJ1-4; D perhaps matches TRBD1 (5 bases). Trimming cost V 2 bases and J 4 bases, with 9 bases left between them. CDR3 size: 14 residues. CDR1 is SGHTS, CDR2 YDEGEE, per germline. As DNA, the CDR3 is TGTGCCAGCAGCTTTTGGACAAGTAATGAAAAACTGTTTTTT. Encoded protein: CASSFWTSNEKLFF.

This rearrangement joins TRBV7-3 to TRBJ2-7; D might be TRBD1 or TRBD2, each matching 5 bases. The CDR3 consists of 13 residues. Per germline, CDR1 SGHTA and CDR2 FQGTGA. V lost 5 bases to trimming and J lost 7 bases, with 15 bases between them. The CDR3 coding sequence is TGTGCCAGCAGCCGGGCCCCCTGGGGGGAGCAGTACTTC. Protein: CASSRAPWGEQYF. Full variable domain (remainder filled in from reference TRBV7-3 and TRBJ2-7): GAGVSQTPSNKVTEKGKYVELRCDPISGHTALYWYRQSLGQGPEFLIYFQGTGAADDSGLPNDRFFAVRPEGSVSTLKIQRTERGDSAVYLCASSRAPWGEQYFGPGTRLTVT.